The source of this TCR beta chain is a study of identical twins. General study points: Out-of-frame TCR alpha sharing observed in monozygotic twins exceeded model estimates. Those out-of-frame alpha sequences shared by twins showed an excess of low generation probability.

Germline V gene data show CDR1 as SEHNR and CDR2 as FQNEAQ (reference sequence). The CDR3 is 15 amino acids. Trimming removed 0 bases from V and 6 bases from J, with 11 bases in between. From the 5' RACE reads, TCRdb called clonotypes with MiXCR, one entry per CDR3 protein. The sample has 550,000 to 800,000 distinct CDR3 sequences; roughly 7.1% are singletons. This clonotype was seen at least ten times. The antigen remains unidentified. The same sample was also studied in work on yellow fever vaccine responses in identical twins.

The receptor comes from a woman aged 18-35 years in good health. Sequences were obtained from PBMCs. This rearrangement joins TRBV7-9 to TRBJ1-4; D is possibly TRBD1 (5 bases). CDR3 in amino acids: CASSLAGERDEKLFF. DNA of the CDR3: TGTGCCAGCAGCTTAGCAGGGGAGCGCGATGAAAAACTGTTTTTT.